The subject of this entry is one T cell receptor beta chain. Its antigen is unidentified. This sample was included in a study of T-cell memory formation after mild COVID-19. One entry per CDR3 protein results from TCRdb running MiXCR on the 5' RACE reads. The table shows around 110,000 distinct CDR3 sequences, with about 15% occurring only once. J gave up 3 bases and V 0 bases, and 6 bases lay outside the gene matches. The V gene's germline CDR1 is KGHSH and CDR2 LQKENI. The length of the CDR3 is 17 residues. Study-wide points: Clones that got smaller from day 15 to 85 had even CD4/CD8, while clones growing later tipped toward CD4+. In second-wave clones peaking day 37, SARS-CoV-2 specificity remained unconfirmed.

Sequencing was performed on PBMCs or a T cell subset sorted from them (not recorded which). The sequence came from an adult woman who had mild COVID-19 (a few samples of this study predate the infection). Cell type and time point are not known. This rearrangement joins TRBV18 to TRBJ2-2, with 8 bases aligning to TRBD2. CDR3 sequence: CASSPPFSGGDTGELFF. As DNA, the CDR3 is TGTGCCAGCTCACCACCGTTCAGCGGGGGAGACACCGGGGAGCTGTTTTTT.